A single sample gave rise to the 3 T cell receptor beta chains below, sequenced in a study of T-cell reconstitution after alpha-beta-depleted transplantation in children (TCRdb year 2016). The library was generated by PCR. Sequencer: Illumina HiSeq 2500. Molecular barcoding was employed in the preparation of TCR libraries, with unique molecular identifiers being used to normalize TCRbeta repertoire quantification. TCRdb trimmed the raw reads at Q25, called clones with MiXCR and kept productive beta chains. Under each unique CDR3 protein, matching rows form one entry showing the most common genes and DNA. A total of hundreds of thousands of distinct CDR3 sequences appear in this sample, about an eighth of them only once. The top ten constitute 4% to 5.5% of the sample. Sequencing was performed on PBMCs, taken from the stem cell graft. These TCRs come from a human donor who donated a stem cell graft to a child with Fanconi anemia.

This clonotype came up many times. The rearrangement uses TRBV5-1 and TRBJ1-1; D might be TRBD1 (5 bases). CDR1 is SGHRS and CDR2 is YFSETQ in the germline V gene. The V gene lost 0 bases and the J gene lost 3 bases, with 9 bases spanning the gap. The CDR3 has 14 amino acids. CDR3 in DNA: TGCGCCAGCAGCTTGGCCAGGGAGGACACTGAAGCTTTCTTT. Translated, it gives CASSLAREDTEAFF.

V and J are TRBV29-1 and TRBJ2-6; no clear D. There are 14 residues in the CDR3. Germline values: CDR1 SQVTM, CDR2 ANQGSEA. Trimming took 5 bases from V and 4 from J, leaving 12 bases between them. Here the CDR3 DNA reads TGCAGCGTTCGTTTACTTACCGGGGCCAACGTCCTGACTTTC. As protein: CSVRLLTGANVLTF.

The J gene is TRBJ1-2, the V gene TRBV12-3 or TRBV12-4; 9 nucleotides match TRBD1. The CDR3 extends over 15 amino acids. After removal of 4 bases from V and 8 bases from J, the junction contained 11 bases not matched to a gene. The CDR3 DNA is TGTGCCAGCAGTTCTCACCATACAGGGGGCGACGGCTACACCTTC. It encodes CASSSHHTGGDGYTF.